These 3 T cell receptor beta chains were sequenced from one sample in a study of T cells after yellow fever vaccination. Via MiXCR, TCRdb re-called the 5' RACE reads, giving one row per CDR3 protein. The repertoire holds around 100,000 distinct CDR3 sequences, around 8% seen once, with about 25% in the top ten. The specimen was CD8+ T cells sorted from PBMCs, collected 45 days after the yellow fever booster vaccination. All receptors derive from a young man who received the YFV17D yellow fever vaccine.

This clonotype was detected many times. This chain links TRBV4-3 with TRBJ2-5; 11 nucleotides agree with TRBD2. V shed 0 bases, J shed 1 base, and the junction held 4 bases outside the gene matches. CDR3 size: 17 residues. Germline V lookup: CDR1 LGHNA, CDR2 YSLEER. CDR3 amino acids: CASSQDPLAGGQETQYF. Written as DNA, the CDR3 is TGCGCCAGCAGCCAAGATCCCCTAGCGGGAGGCCAAGAGACCCAGTACTTC.

This clonotype was found many times. The V call is TRBV4-1, the J call TRBJ1-1; unclear D gene. Deletions cut 1 base from V and 1 base from J, with 16 bases between. Germline V gene data show CDR1 as MGHRA and CDR2 as YSYEKL. This CDR3 region has 17 residues. In DNA form, the CDR3 reads TGCGCCAGCAGCCAAGTCTCCCTTAGTGCGGGGAACACTGAAGCTTTCTTT. Its protein is CASSQVSLSAGNTEAFF.

This clonotype was picked up many times. J is TRBJ2-7 and V is TRBV7-9; maybe TRBD2 (6 bases). Germline CDR1 SEHNR, CDR2 FQNEAQ (reference sequence). V gave up 5 bases and J gave up 5 bases, with 13 bases separating them. The CDR3 extends over 13 amino acids. In DNA, the CDR3 is TGTGCCAGCAGCCGGGGAGGTGGCGACGAGCAGTACTTC. Protein product: CASSRGGGDEQYF.